A selection of T cell receptor beta chains follows, all from one sample in a study of cytomegalovirus exposure and HLA in healthy donors. Sequencing was performed with immunoSEQ multiplex PCR; in TCRdb, only in-frame clones are kept and a portion is missing. Of over 150,000 clones in the sample, 79% were seen once. The sample consisted of PBMCs. The source is a woman in her late teens or twenties in good health and CMV-seronegative. CDR3s include the opening cysteine and the closing phenylalanine or tryptophan. The D gene is left open where the match is weak. Where a row states a size, it is once, few, many or the class of an expanded clone; other rows omit it.

J gene | clone size | V gene | D gene | CDR3 DNA | CDR3 protein
TRBJ2-3 | NA | TRBV11-2 | NA | TGTGCCAGCAGCTTAGTGACTGCAGATACGCAGTATTTT | CASSLVTADTQYF
TRBJ2-2 | NA | TRBV28 | NA | TGTGCCAGCAGAGGGGACACCGGGGAGCTGTTTTTT | CASRGDTGELFF
TRBJ2-1 | few | TRBV7-2 | NA | TGTGCCAGCAGCCCCTCGAGGCTCGGGAATGAGCAGTTCTTC | CASSPSRLGNEQFF
TRBJ1-1 | NA | TRBV6-4 | TRBD1 | TGTGCCAGCAGTGACGGAGGACAGGGGCGAGCTTTCTTT | CASSDGGQGRAFF
TRBJ2-7 | NA | TRBV10-3 | NA | TGTGCCATCAGTGAGTCCCAGCGGACTATTTACGAGCAGTACTTC | CAISESQRTIYEQYF
TRBJ2-6 | few | TRBV7-2 | NA | TGTGCCAGCAATCCTGGGGCCGGGGCCAACGTCCTGACTTTC | CASNPGAGANVLTF
TRBJ2-2 | NA | TRBV6-1 | NA | TGTGCCAGCAGAAGAAGCAGGACCGGGGAGCTGTTTTTT | CASRRSRTGELFF
TRBJ2-7 | once | TRBV6-1 | NA | TGTGCCAGCAGTGAATGGGCTAGTAGCGACGAGCAGTACTTC | CASSEWASSDEQYF
TRBJ2-5 | NA | TRBV9 | TRBD2 | TGTGCCAGCACCTCCGGCGGGGGGCCCCAAGAGACCCAGTACTTC | CASTSGGGPQETQYF
TRBJ1-2 | once | TRBV4-1 | NA | TGCGCCAGCAGCCAAGTATGGGGACAAGGGATTGAGGGCTACACCTTC | CASSQVWGQGIEGYTF
TRBJ1-2 | NA | TRBV25-1 | TRBD1 | TGTGCCAGCGGCCGACAGGGAGGCTATGGCTACACCTTC | CASGRQGGYGYTF
TRBJ1-2 | NA | TRBV27 | TRBD1 | TGTGCCAGCAGTCTTACACGGACAGGGCTAGCTAACTATGGCTACACCTTC | CASSLTRTGLANYGYTF
TRBJ1-1 | NA | TRBV5-1 | NA | TGCGCCAGCAGCTTGGTATCCTTTGGGTCGGGTGGGGCTTTCTTT | CASSLVSFGSGGAFF
TRBJ2-1 | NA | TRBV4-1 | TRBD2 | TGCGCCAGCAGCCAAGATAGCGGGGGGACTACCAATGAGCAGTTCTTC | CASSQDSGGTTNEQFF
TRBJ1-5 | NA | TRBV5-8 | TRBD1 | TGTGCCAGCAGGGACAGACAGGGTCGGGGCAATCAGCCCCAGCATTTT | CASRDRQGRGNQPQHF
TRBJ1-2 | NA | TRBV6-4 | NA | TGTGCCAGCACCCCGGACTGGGGAAACTATGGCTACACCTTC | CASTPDWGNYGYTF
TRBJ2-3 | few | TRBV6-5 | TRBD2 | TGTGCCAGCAGCCTCAGCGGGAGGGCCAGAGATACGCAGTATTTT | CASSLSGRARDTQYF
TRBJ2-3 | NA | TRBV10-1 | TRBD1 | TGCGCCAGCAGCGTAACAGGGGGCACAGATACGCAGTATTTT | CASSVTGGTDTQYF
TRBJ2-1 | few | TRBV12-2 | NA | TGTGCAAGTCCCCCCGGGACTAGCGGGACTGATGAGCAGTTCTTC | CASPPGTSGTDEQFF
TRBJ2-1 | NA | TRBV27 | TRBD2 | TGTGCCAGCAGTTTGACTAGCGGGACCTACAATGAGCAGTTCTTC | CASSLTSGTYNEQFF
TRBJ2-7 | few | TRBV5-6 | TRBD1 | TGTGCCAGCAGACTGACAGGGAACGAGCAGTACTTC | CASRLTGNEQYF
TRBJ1-2 | NA | TRBV5-4 | TRBD1 | TGTGCCAGCAGCCCCTGGGACAGGTACGGCTACACCTTC | CASSPWDRYGYTF
TRBJ1-6 | NA | TRBV6-6 | TRBD1 | TGTGCCAGCAGTTACTCGATAGGACAGGGTAACTCACCCCTCCACTTT | CASSYSIGQGNSPLHF
TRBJ2-4 | NA | TRBV19 | TRBD1 | TGTGCCAGTAGTATAACGGACAGGGGGGAAGCCAAAAACATTCAGTACTTC | CASSITDRGEAKNIQYF
TRBJ2-1 | NA | TRBV30 | TRBD2 | TGTGCCTGGAGTAGGGGGACTAGTAAAAATGAGCAGTTCTTC | CAWSRGTSKNEQFF
TRBJ2-2 | few | TRBV13 | TRBD1 | TGTGCCAGCAGCCCAAGAACAGGGGAACCCGGGGAGCTGTTTTTT | CASSPRTGEPGELFF
TRBJ1-1 | NA | TRBV6-5 | NA | TGTGCCAGCAGTTGGTTTCAGGGACACGAGAACACTGAAGCTTTCTTT | CASSWFQGHENTEAFF
TRBJ2-7 | once | TRBV4-2 | TRBD1 | TGTGCCAGCAACACAGGACAGGGGGCTTGGGAGCAGTACTTC | CASNTGQGAWEQYF
TRBJ2-4 | NA | TRBV10-3 | NA | TGTGCCACTCAACCTGGCCAAGACTCTCTAGCCAAAAACATTCAGTACTTC | CATQPGQDSLAKNIQYF
TRBJ1-5 | NA | TRBV7-3 | TRBD1 | TGTGCCAGCAGCAAATCGCAGGGGGGCGGAGATCAGCCCCAGCATTTT | CASSKSQGGGDQPQHF
TRBJ2-3 | once | TRBV7-2 | NA | TGTGCCAGCAGCTTAACTGATACGCAGTATTTT | CASSLTDTQYF
TRBJ2-1 | NA | TRBV27 | TRBD2 | TGTGCCAGCAGTTCGGCTAGCGGGGGCTCTTTCCACAATGAGCAGTTCTTC | CASSSASGGSFHNEQFF
TRBJ2-5 | once | TRBV19 | NA | TGTGCCAGTAGTATTTACGAGGGTGACGAGACCCAGTACTTC | CASSIYEGDETQYF
TRBJ1-1 | NA | TRBV6-1 | TRBD1 | TGTGCCAGCAGTGAAGACAGGGGGAGGACGGACACTGAAGCTTTCTTT | CASSEDRGRTDTEAFF
TRBJ2-7 | NA | TRBV9 | TRBD1 | TGTGCCAGCAGCGTAGGCGACAGGGGGGGGGAGCAGTACTTC | CASSVGDRGGEQYF
TRBJ2-7 | NA | TRBV2 | NA | TGTGCCATTCGGACAGCCTCCTACGAGCAGTACTTC | CAIRTASYEQYF
TRBJ2-5 | NA | TRBV4-1 | TRBD2 | TGCGCCAGCAGCCAAGGGGGGGGTTCTGGAGTCCAAGAGACCCAGTACTTC | CASSQGGGSGVQETQYF
TRBJ2-7 | NA | TRBV27 | NA | TGTGCCAGCAGTTTAAGGGGTGATTTTTACGAGCAGTACTTC | CASSLRGDFYEQYF
TRBJ2-7 | NA | TRBV6-1 | TRBD1 | TGTGCCAGCAGTGAGACAGGGGGCGGAGGTGGTGGCGAGCAGTACTTC | CASSETGGGGGGEQYF
TRBJ1-6 | NA | TRBV19 | NA | TGTGCCAGTAGTATAGGACTTCCGAGAGATTCACCCCTCCACTTT | CASSIGLPRDSPLHF
TRBJ1-4 | NA | TRBV28 | NA | TGTGCCAGCAGTACCGGATCTAACAGGGCGGAAAAACTGTTTTTT | CASSTGSNRAEKLFF
TRBJ1-2 | once | TRBV6-5 | TRBD1 | TGTGCCAGCAGTTACGGGGGACAGGCGGGCTACACCTTC | CASSYGGQAGYTF
TRBJ2-3 | few | TRBV7-3 | NA | TGTGCCAGCAGCCCGGGCGGGGGCAGCACAGATACGCAGTATTTT | CASSPGGGSTDTQYF
TRBJ1-1 | NA | TRBV30 | NA | TGTGCCTGCCCTTGGGGGGGTGAGCTTGAAGCTTTCTTT | CACPWGGELEAFF
TRBJ2-1 | few | TRBV5-4 | NA | TGTGCCAGCAGCCCATCGCAGGGGAATGAGCAGTTCTTC | CASSPSQGNEQFF
TRBJ2-7 | NA | TRBV4-2 | TRBD1 | TGTGCCAGCAGCCAAGATAAGATAGGACAGGTGGCCCACGAGCAGTACTTC | CASSQDKIGQVAHEQYF
TRBJ1-1 | NA | TRBV7-3 | NA | TGTGCCAGCAGCCCTAATGGGGGGGATCTCACTGAAGCTTTCTTT | CASSPNGGDLTEAFF
TRBJ2-7 | NA | TRBV7-2 | NA | TGTGCCAGCAGCCCAGGGGGGAAGTCCTACGAGCAGTACTTC | CASSPGGKSYEQYF
TRBJ2-1 | NA | TRBV27 | TRBD2 | TGTGCCAGCAGTCCCAGACGCGGGGGGGCCTACAATGAGCAGTTCTTC | CASSPRRGGAYNEQFF
TRBJ2-3 | NA | TRBV6-1 | TRBD2 | TGTGCCAGCAGTGCCTCCAGACTAGCGGTTAGCACAGATACGCAGTATTTT | CASSASRLAVSTDTQYF
TRBJ2-2 | NA | TRBV4-2 | NA | TGTGCCAGCAGCCAAGAAGGGGACCAGGGGGGGGAGCTGTTTTTT | CASSQEGDQGGELFF
TRBJ2-1 | few | TRBV7-9 | TRBD1 | TGTGCCAGCAGCTTAGGGGGACAGGGTGCCTACAATGAGCAGTTCTTC | CASSLGGQGAYNEQFF
TRBJ1-6 | NA | TRBV11-2 | NA | TGTGCCAGCAGCTTATTTGACAGCTTTAATTCACCCCTCCACTTT | CASSLFDSFNSPLHF